The 11 T cell receptor beta chains given below trace back to one sample, sequenced in a study of cytomegalovirus exposure and HLA in healthy donors. It was with 60 Vbeta and 13 Jbeta primers that the PCR ran. TCRdb keeps only in-frame clones here, not all; method: immunoSEQ multiplex PCR. This sample has 140,000 or so clones, with 70% found just once. The sequencing sample was made of PBMCs. These TCRs come from a woman between 25 and 40 years old in good health and CMV-seronegative.

The V gene is TRBV4-2, the J gene TRBJ1-4, with 8 bases matching TRBD1. Per germline, CDR1 LGHNA and CDR2 YNFKEQ. CDR3 length: 16 amino acids. The V gene end was trimmed by 1 base and the J gene end by 6 bases; junction bases not matched to a gene: 7. CDR3 sequence (DNA): TGTGCCAGCAGCCAAGTTTGGGGACAGGAGCATGAAAAACTGTTTTTT. This sequence encodes CASSQVWGQEHEKLFF.

This clone was counted between two and nine times. The chain's CDR3 is CASRPSGGAVLNEQFF. The DNA of the CDR3 is TGCGCCAGCAGGCCTAGCGGGGGGGCCGTCTTAAATGAGCAGTTCTTC. The chain is built from TRBV5-1 and TRBJ2-1; 12 bases are shared with TRBD2. The CDR3 is made up of 16 amino acids. The V gene end was trimmed by 5 bases and the J gene end by 7 bases; junction bases not matched to a gene: 10. Germline V lookup: CDR1 SGHRS, CDR2 YFSETQ.

This rearrangement joins TRBV18 to TRBJ2-7; D is perhaps TRBD1 (5 bases). This CDR3 spans 14 amino acids. V was clipped by 2 bases and J by 1 base, with 9 bases between them. Per germline, CDR1 KGHSH and CDR2 LQKENI. In DNA, the CDR3 is TGTGCCAGCTCACCAAGTCAGGGATCCTACGAGCAGTACTTC. Translated: CASSPSQGSYEQYF.

This chain connects TRBV30 to TRBJ1-3; D ambiguous. The V gene's germline CDR1 is GTSNPN and CDR2 SVGIG (reference sequence). V lost 3 bases, J lost 0 bases, and 3 bases lay in between. The CDR3 runs 12 residues. In nucleotides, the CDR3 is TGTGCCTGGAGCGGCTCTGGAAACACCATATATTTT. It yields the protein CAWSGSGNTIYF.

The genes are TRBV28 and TRBJ1-4; TRBD1 matches at 7 bases. V lost 5 bases to trimming and J lost 0 bases; unmatched junction nucleotides: 6. CDR3 length: 16 residues. Germline V CDR1 and CDR2: MDHEN, SYDVKM. The CDR3 region has the DNA TGTGCCAGCAGTCGGGACAGCGGAGCAACTAATGAAAAACTGTTTTTT. This encodes CASSRDSGATNEKLFF.

The V call is TRBV2, the J call TRBJ2-7, with D possibly being TRBD1 (6 bases). The CDR3 runs 12 residues. Germline V gene data show CDR1 as SNHLY and CDR2 as FYNNEI. Trimming pared 7 bases from V and 3 bases from J, leaving 10 bases between. CDR3 sequence reads: CASNRDDYEQYV. CDR3 in DNA: TGTGCCAGCAACAGGGACGACTACGAGCAGTACGTC.

This chain joins TRBV19 and TRBJ1-6; D is uncertain. The CDR3 has 15 amino acids. In germline, CDR1 is LNHDA, CDR2 SQIVND (reference sequence). V was clipped by 4 bases and J by 8 bases, with 15 bases between them. In nucleotides, the CDR3 is TGTGCCAGTAGTAACACGGGTTCGGGTGATTCACCCCTCCACTTT. Its translation: CASSNTGSGDSPLHF.

As for this clone: Other DNA sequences in the same sample also yield this CDR3. The chain joins TRBV19 to TRBJ1-5, with TRBD1 matching 10 bases. Germline loops: CDR1 LNHDA, CDR2 SQIVND (reference sequence). The CDR3 sequence is 14 residues long. V dropped 5 bases and J dropped 7; count of bases not matched to a gene: 5. The CDR3 here is CASSSTGGGQPQHF. As DNA, the CDR3 is TGTGCCAGTAGTTCGACAGGGGGCGGACAGCCCCAGCATTTT.

V and J are TRBV7-9 and TRBJ2-2; maybe TRBD1 (5 bases). This CDR3 is built from 15 residues. Germline CDR1 SEHNR, CDR2 FQNEAQ (reference sequence). V was shortened by 7 bases and J by 1 base, with 13 bases between the two germline ends. Here the CDR3 DNA reads TGTGCCAGCAAATGGGGTACAGGGAACACCGGGGAGCTGTTTTTT. Its translation is CASKWGTGNTGELFF. The full variable domain, completed using reference TRBV7-9 and TRBJ2-2, is DTGVSQNPRHKITKRGQNVTFRCDPISEHNRLYWYRQTLGQGPEFLTYFQNEAQLEKSRLLSDRFSAERPKGSFSTLEIQRTEQGDSAMYLCASKWGTGNTGELFFGEGSRLTVL.

The chain combines TRBV6-1 with TRBJ1-5; TRBD1 agrees at 7 bases. CDR1 is MNHNS, CDR2 SASEGT, per germline. The J segment lost 7 bases and the V segment lost 1 base, leaving 7 bases of the junction unmatched. The CDR3 length is 15 residues. The CDR3 region is CASSEGQGGRQPQHF. DNA of the CDR3: TGTGCCAGCAGTGAAGGACAGGGTGGTCGACAGCCCCAGCATTTT.

This clone was observed a few times. The rearrangement links TRBV7-9 to TRBJ2-3, with 14 bases matching TRBD2. The CDR3 sequence is 17 residues long. V was clipped by 5 bases and J by 6 bases; unmatched bases: 10. Germline V lookup: CDR1 SEHNR, CDR2 FQNEAQ (reference sequence). The CDR3 is CASSARLAGGPRDTQYF. The CDR3, as DNA: TGTGCCAGCAGCGCGCGACTAGCGGGGGGGCCAAGGGATACGCAGTATTTT.